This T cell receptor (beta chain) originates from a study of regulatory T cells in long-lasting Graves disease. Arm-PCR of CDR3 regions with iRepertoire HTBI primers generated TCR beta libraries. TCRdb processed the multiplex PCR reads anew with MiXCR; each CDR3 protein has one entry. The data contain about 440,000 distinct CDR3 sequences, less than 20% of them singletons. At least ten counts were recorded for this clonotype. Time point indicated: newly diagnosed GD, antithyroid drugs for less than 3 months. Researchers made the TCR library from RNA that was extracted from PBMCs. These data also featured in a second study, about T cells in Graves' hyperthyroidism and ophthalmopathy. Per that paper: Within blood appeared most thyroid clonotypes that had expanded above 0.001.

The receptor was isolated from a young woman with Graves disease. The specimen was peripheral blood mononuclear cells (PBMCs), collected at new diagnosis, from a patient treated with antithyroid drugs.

In DNA form, the CDR3 reads TGTGCCAGCAGTGCAGCGGGATCGCTAGATACGCAGTATTTT. Translation gives CASSAAGSLDTQYF. The V gene is TRBV7-2, the J gene TRBJ2-3, with TRBD2 identical over 7 bases. V trimming: 6 bases; J trimming: 5 bases; junction bases outside the gene matches: 8. This CDR3 has 14 residues. Germline-derived CDR1 and CDR2 are SGHTA and FQGNSA.